This TCR beta chain was documented in a study of beta chain features in type 1 diabetes. General study results and limits: Across all four CD4+ subsets, people with type 1 diabetes showed modestly shorter TCRB CDR3s. Sequencing from cDNA could over-represent high-TCR-expressing cells. Sampled from patients, naive, central memory and Treg TCRB repertoires appeared more similar than those sampled from healthy donors.

With regard to this clone: Its matching antigen is unknown.

Expressed TCRB transcripts were sequenced, since all the RNA that had been isolated was reverse transcribed. About 3.57 million reads, on average, came from each naive, central memory and regulatory T cell sample. Produced via immunoSEQ multiplex PCR; TCRdb's table is partial and in-frame only. The sample lists 350,000 or so clones; about 20% were seen once. CDR3 length equals 17 residues. V was clipped by 1 base and J by 0 bases, with 12 bases between them. Looked up from germline, CDR1 is KGHSH and CDR2 is LQKENI. The V and J genes are TRBV18 and TRBJ2-2; D not certain. Sequencing was done on a sample of naive CD4+ T cells from blood. This clonotype was obtained from a young woman in good health. The CDR3 nucleotides are TGTGCCAGCTCACCACACGACTGGCTAGCGAACACCGGGGAGCTGTTTTTT. Translated: CASSPHDWLANTGELFF.